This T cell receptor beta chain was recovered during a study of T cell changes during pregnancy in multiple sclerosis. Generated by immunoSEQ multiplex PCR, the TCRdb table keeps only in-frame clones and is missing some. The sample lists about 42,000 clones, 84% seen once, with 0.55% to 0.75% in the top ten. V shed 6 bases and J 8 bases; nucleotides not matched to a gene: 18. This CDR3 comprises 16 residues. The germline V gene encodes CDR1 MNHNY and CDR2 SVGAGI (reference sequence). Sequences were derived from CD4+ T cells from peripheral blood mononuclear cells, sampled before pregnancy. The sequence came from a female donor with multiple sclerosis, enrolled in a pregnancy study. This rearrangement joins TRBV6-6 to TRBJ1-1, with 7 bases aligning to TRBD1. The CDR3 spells CASRDPTGERGEEAFF. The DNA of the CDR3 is TGTGCCAGCAGGGACCCCACAGGGGAACGAGGGGAAGAAGCTTTCTTT.